This T cell receptor (beta chain) was captured in a study of blood T cell repertoires in COVID-19. At the level of the study: Donors in the United States, Italy and Spain gave samples during acute or convalescent COVID-19. Nucleic acid was either cDNA or gDNA, and it came from T cells, B-cell-depleted T cells, or PBMCs.

In the original analysis: Estimation of nucleated cell counts was performed using reference gene primer amplification. The method was immunoSEQ multiplex PCR; TCRdb's version includes in-frame clones alone and lacks a portion of them. V, J and clone size are taken as reported in that table, and D and trimming were inferred from the DNA itself. The table shows about 140,000 clones, with more than 75% occurring only once. This CDR3 region has 12 residues. The germline V gene has CDR1 SQVTM and CDR2 ANQGSEA. V was pared by 7 bases and J by 6 bases, with 8 bases of the junction left unmatched. The rearrangement uses TRBV29-1 and TRBJ1-2; 7 positions agree with TRBD1. Source material: peripheral blood. This clonotype originated in a woman over 75 with acute or convalescent COVID-19. CDR3 sequence (DNA): TGCAGCGCCACTAACCAGGGGGATGGCTACACCTTC. It codes for CSATNQGDGYTF.